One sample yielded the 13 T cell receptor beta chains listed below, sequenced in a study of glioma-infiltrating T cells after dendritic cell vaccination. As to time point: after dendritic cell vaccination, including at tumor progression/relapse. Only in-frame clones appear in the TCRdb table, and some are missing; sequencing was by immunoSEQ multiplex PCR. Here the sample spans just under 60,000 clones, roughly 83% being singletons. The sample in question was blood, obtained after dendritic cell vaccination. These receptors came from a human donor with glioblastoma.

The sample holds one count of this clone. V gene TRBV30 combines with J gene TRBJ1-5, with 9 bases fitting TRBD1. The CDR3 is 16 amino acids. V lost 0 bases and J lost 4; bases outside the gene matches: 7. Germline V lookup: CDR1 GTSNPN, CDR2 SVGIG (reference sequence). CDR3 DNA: TGTGCCTGGAGTGTAGCCGGGACAGGGCCTAATCAGCCCCAGCATTTT. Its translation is CAWSVAGTGPNQPQHF.

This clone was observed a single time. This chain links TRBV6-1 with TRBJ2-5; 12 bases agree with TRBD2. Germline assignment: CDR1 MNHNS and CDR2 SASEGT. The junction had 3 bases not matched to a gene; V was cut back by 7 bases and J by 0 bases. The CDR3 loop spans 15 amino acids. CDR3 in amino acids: CASIRLAGDQETQYF. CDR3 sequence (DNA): TGTGCCAGCATCCGACTAGCGGGGGACCAAGAGACCCAGTACTTC.

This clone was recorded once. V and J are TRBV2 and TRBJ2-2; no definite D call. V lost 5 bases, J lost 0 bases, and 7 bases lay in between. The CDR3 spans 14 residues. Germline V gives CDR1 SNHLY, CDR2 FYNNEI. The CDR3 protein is CASSNSSNTGELFF. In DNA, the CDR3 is TGTGCCAGCAGTAACAGCTCGAACACCGGGGAGCTGTTTTTT.

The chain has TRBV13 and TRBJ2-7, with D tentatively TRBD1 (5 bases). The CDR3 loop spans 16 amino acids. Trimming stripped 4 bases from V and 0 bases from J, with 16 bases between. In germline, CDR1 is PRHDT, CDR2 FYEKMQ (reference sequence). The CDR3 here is CASSSLSDILSYEQYF. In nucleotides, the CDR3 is TGTGCCAGCAGCTCCCTGTCGGACATCCTCTCCTACGAGCAGTACTTC.

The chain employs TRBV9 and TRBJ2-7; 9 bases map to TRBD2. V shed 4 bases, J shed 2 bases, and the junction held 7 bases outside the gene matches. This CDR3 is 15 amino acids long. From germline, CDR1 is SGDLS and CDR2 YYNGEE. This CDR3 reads CASSPRLAETYEQYF. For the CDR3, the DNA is TGTGCCAGCAGCCCCAGACTAGCGGAAACCTACGAGCAGTACTTC.

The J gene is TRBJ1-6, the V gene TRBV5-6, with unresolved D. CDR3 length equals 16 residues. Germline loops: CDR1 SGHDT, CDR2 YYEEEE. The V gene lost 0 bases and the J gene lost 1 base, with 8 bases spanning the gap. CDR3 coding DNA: TGTGCCAGCAGCTTGGGGTGGGAGTCCTATAATTCACCCCTCCACTTT. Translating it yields CASSLGWESYNSPLHF.

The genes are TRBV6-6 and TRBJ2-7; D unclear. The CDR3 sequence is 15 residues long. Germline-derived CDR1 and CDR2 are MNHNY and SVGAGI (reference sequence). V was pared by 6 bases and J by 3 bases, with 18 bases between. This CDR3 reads CASSPGFSRHYEQYF. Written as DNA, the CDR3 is TGTGCCAGCAGCCCCGGGTTCTCAAGGCACTACGAGCAGTACTTC.

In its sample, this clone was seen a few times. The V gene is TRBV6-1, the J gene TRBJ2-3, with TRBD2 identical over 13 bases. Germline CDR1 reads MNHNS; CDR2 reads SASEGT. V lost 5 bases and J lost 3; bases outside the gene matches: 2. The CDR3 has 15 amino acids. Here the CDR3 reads CASSPLAGGTDTQYF. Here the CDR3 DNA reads TGTGCCAGCAGTCCACTAGCGGGGGGGACAGATACGCAGTATTTT.

CDR3 sequence reads: CASSLDSASGNTIYF. For the CDR3, the DNA is TGTGCCAGCAGCCTTGACAGCGCCTCTGGAAACACCATATATTTT. The rearrangement links TRBV5-4 to TRBJ1-3; D might be TRBD1 (5 bases). Per germline, CDR1 SGHNT and CDR2 YYREEE (reference sequence). V lost 4 bases and J 0 bases, leaving 11 bases between the germline ends. The CDR3 length is 15 residues.

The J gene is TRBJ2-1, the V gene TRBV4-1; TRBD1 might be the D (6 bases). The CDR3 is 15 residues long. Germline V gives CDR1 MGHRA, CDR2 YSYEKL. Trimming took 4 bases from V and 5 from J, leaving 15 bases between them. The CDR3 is CASSRPGHKNNEQFF. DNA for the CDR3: TGCGCCAGCAGCCGACCGGGACACAAAAACAATGAGCAGTTCTTC.

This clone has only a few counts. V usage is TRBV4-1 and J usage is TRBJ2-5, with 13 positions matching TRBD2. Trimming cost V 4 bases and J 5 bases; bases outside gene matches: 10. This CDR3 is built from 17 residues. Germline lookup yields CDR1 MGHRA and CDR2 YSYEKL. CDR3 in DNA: TGCGCCAGCAGCCCTACCCTACTAGCGGGGGGGCGGGAGACCCAGTACTTC. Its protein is CASSPTLLAGGRETQYF.

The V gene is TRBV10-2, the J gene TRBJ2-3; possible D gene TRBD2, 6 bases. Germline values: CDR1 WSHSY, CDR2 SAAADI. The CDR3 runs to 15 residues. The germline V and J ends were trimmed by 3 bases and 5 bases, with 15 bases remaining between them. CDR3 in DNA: TGCGCCAGCAGTGAATACGGGAGTGCAAGAGATACGCAGTATTTT. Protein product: CASSEYGSARDTQYF.

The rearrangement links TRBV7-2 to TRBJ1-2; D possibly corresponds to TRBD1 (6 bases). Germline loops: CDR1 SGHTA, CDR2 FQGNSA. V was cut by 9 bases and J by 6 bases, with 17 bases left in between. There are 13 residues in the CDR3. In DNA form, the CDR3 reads TGTGCCAGTTTCCTGGGGGCGGGAGATGGCTACACCTTC. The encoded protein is CASFLGAGDGYTF.